The 22 T cell receptor beta chains listed next were all sequenced from one sample in a study of Ad26.COV2.S vaccination and SARS-CoV-2 variants. Treatment: around 19 received Ad26.COV2.S at low or high dose, single or two shots; several received placebo; per-sample allocation not given. Each sample was drawn 63 days after the first injection (of vaccine or placebo). Libraries were prepared by immunoSEQ multiplex PCR; TCRdb keeps only in-frame clonotypes and omits some of them. The sample yields more than 400,000 clones, around 92% seen once. Sequences were derived from peripheral blood, sampled in a trial of Ad26.COV2.S vaccine versus placebo. The receptor source for this set is a person between 18 and 65 years old who received the Ad26.COV2.S COVID-19 vaccine or a placebo.

The chain recombines TRBV7-9 with TRBJ1-2, with TRBD1 matching 9 bases. The CDR3 runs 16 residues. In germline, CDR1 is SEHNR, CDR2 FQNEAQ (reference sequence). V shed 3 bases and J 3 bases; nucleotides not matched to a gene: 8. The CDR3 sequence: CASSLTDRGVDYGYTF. The DNA for the CDR3 is TGTGCCAGCAGCTTGACGGACAGGGGAGTGGACTATGGCTACACCTTC.

V usage is TRBV19 and J usage is TRBJ2-5; D perhaps matches TRBD1 (6 bases). V shed 4 bases and J shed 4 bases, with 10 bases lying between them. The CDR3 has 13 residues. The V gene's germline CDR1 is LNHDA and CDR2 SQIVND (reference sequence). The CDR3 sequence: CASSNQGLETQYF. Here the CDR3 DNA reads TGTGCCAGTAGTAACCAGGGGTTAGAGACCCAGTACTTC.

This clone appeared a few times. The chain links TRBV4-3 to TRBJ1-5; no clear D. The length of the CDR3 is 13 residues. Germline V gene data show CDR1 as LGHNA and CDR2 as YSLEER. V was cut by 1 base and J by 4 bases, with 5 bases left in between. As DNA, the CDR3 is TGCGCCAGCAGCCAAGTCCAGAATCAGCCCCAGCATTTT. Protein product: CASSQVQNQPQHF.

The chain recombines TRBV7-8 with TRBJ1-2, with TRBD1 as a possible D gene (5 bases). The CDR3 runs 16 residues. Trimming took 1 base from V and 5 from J, leaving 17 bases between them. Germline V gives CDR1 SGHVS, CDR2 FQNEAQ. The CDR3 sequence: CASSLGSGASRYGYTF. The CDR3, as DNA: TGTGCCAGCAGCTTAGGCAGTGGGGCGTCTAGGTATGGCTACACCTTC. The whole variable domain, filled in from reference TRBV7-8 and TRBJ1-2, reads GAGVSQSPRYKVAKRGQDVALRCDPISGHVSLFWYQQALGQGPEFLTYFQNEAQLDKSGLPSDRFFAERPEGSVSTLKIQRTQQEDSAVYLCASSLGSGASRYGYTFGSGTRLTVV.

The chain is built from TRBV18 and TRBJ2-3; D possibly corresponds to TRBD2 (5 bases). The V gene lost 3 bases and the J gene lost 9 bases, with 13 bases spanning the gap. CDR1 is KGHSH and CDR2 is LQKENI in the germline V gene. The CDR3 has 13 amino acids. In nucleotides, the CDR3 is TGTGCCAGCTCACCGTCCGAGGGCGGCACGCAGTATTTT. It codes for CASSPSEGGTQYF.

The chain carries TRBV27 and TRBJ1-6, with a possible D match to TRBD1 (6 bases). Germline CDR1 is MNHEY and CDR2 is SMNVEV (reference sequence). The CDR3 extends over 14 amino acids. Trimming took 2 bases from V and 9 from J, leaving 11 bases between them. The DNA of the CDR3 is TGTGCCAGCAGTTTAGACAGGCTTGGTTCACCCCTCCACTTT. It specifies CASSLDRLGSPLHF.

The gene calls are TRBV2 and TRBJ1-4; D not certain. Germline CDR1 and CDR2: SNHLY and FYNNEI. Between the trimmed V and J ends, which lost 7 bases and 11 bases, there was a span of 20 bases. This CDR3 comprises 14 residues. The CDR3 nucleotides are TGTGCCAGCAACCCCGGCTTCGGTCAGCCCAAACTGTTTTTT. Protein product: CASNPGFGQPKLFF.

J is TRBJ1-1 and V is TRBV6-6; D gene uncertain. This CDR3 contains 16 residues. CDR1 and CDR2 from the germline V gene are MNHNY and SVGAGI (reference sequence). The V end lost 5 bases, the J end lost 2 bases, and 18 bases lay between the germline ends. Written as DNA, the CDR3 is TGTGCCAGCAGTCCCTTACTCTTATCAGATAACACTGAAGCTTTCTTT. As protein: CASSPLLLSDNTEAFF.

The chain links TRBV5-4 to TRBJ1-1; D not certain. The CDR3 is 13 residues long. Per the germline V gene, CDR1 is SGHNT and CDR2 is YYREEE (reference sequence). V was clipped by 3 bases and J by 3 bases, with 9 bases between them. The CDR3 sequence is CASSSKHDTEAFF. CDR3 sequence (DNA): TGTGCCAGCAGCTCCAAACACGACACTGAAGCTTTCTTT.

CDR3: CASTPGQDNSTDTQYF. As DNA, the CDR3 is TGTGCCAGCACCCCTGGTCAGGACAATAGCACAGATACGCAGTATTTT. The chain recombines TRBV11-1 with TRBJ2-3; possibly TRBD1 for D (5 bases). This CDR3 region has 16 residues. Germline V gene lookup returns CDR1 SGHAT and CDR2 FQDESV (reference sequence). The V gene lost 7 bases and the J gene lost 0 bases, with 17 bases spanning the gap. Full variable domain (rest looked up from reference TRBV11-1 and TRBJ2-3): EAEVAQSPRYKITEKSQAVAFWCDPISGHATLYWYRQILGQGPELLVQFQDESVVDDSQLPKDRFSAERLKGVDSTLKIQPAELGDSAMYLCASTPGQDNSTDTQYFGPGTRLTVL.

V is TRBV18 and J is TRBJ1-1, with 7 bases lining up with TRBD1. The germline gives CDR1 KGHSH, CDR2 LQKENI. J was trimmed by 13 bases and V by 5 bases; bases with no gene match: 13. This CDR3 is 13 amino acids long. The CDR3 region is CASSLPGTDEDFF. As DNA, the CDR3 is TGTGCCAGCTCATTACCCGGGACAGACGAGGATTTCTTT.

The genes are TRBV4-3 and TRBJ2-7; 7 nucleotides line up with TRBD1. The CDR3 extends over 15 amino acids. The ends lost 5 bases at V and 3 bases at J; junction bases unmatched: 10. Germline CDR1 reads LGHNA; CDR2 reads YSLEER. CDR3 sequence (DNA): TGCGCCAGCAGCGACAGGACAGGAGGCATCTACGAGCAGTACTTC. Its protein product is CASSDRTGGIYEQYF.

The chain is built from TRBV11-3 and TRBJ2-1; weak D call: TRBD2 (5 bases). V lost 2 bases and J 11 bases, leaving 13 bases between the germline ends. The CDR3 consists of 13 residues. Germline V lookup: CDR1 SGHNT, CDR2 YENEEA. The CDR3 nucleotides are TGTGCCAGCAGCTTATACGAGGGAAAACAGCAGTTCTTC. Its protein is CASSLYEGKQQFF. Full variable domain (missing parts from reference TRBV11-3 and TRBJ2-1): EAGVVQSPRYKIIEKKQPVAFWCNPISGHNTLYWYLQNLGQGPELLIRYENEEAVDDSQLPKDRFSAERLKGVDSTLKIQPAELGDSAVYLCASSLYEGKQQFFGPGTRLTVL.

This sequence joins TRBV28 and TRBJ2-3; 9 bases match TRBD2. CDR1 is MDHEN and CDR2 is SYDVKM in the germline V gene. The CDR3 is 15 amino acids. Losses at the gene ends were 4 bases for V and 0 bases for J; bases not matched to a gene: 2. CDR3 nucleotides: TGTGCCAGCAGTTCGCGGGGGGGGAGCACAGATACGCAGTATTTT. Its protein is CASSSRGGSTDTQYF.

This chain uses TRBV4-3 with TRBJ2-7; 10 nucleotides match TRBD2. Germline V gene data show CDR1 as LGHNA and CDR2 as YSLEER. The V and J ends lost 1 base and 4 bases, in that order; junction bases with no gene match: 7. There are 16 residues in the CDR3. This chain's CDR3 is CASSQVLQRGGYEQYF. The CDR3 DNA is TGCGCCAGCAGCCAAGTTCTCCAGCGGGGGGGGTACGAGCAGTACTTC.

This CDR3 reads CAWSVVTEAFF. The DNA for the CDR3 is TGTGCCTGGAGTGTTGTTACTGAAGCTTTCTTT. The chain has TRBV30 and TRBJ1-1; D is uncertain. Trimming pared 0 bases from V and 5 bases from J, leaving 4 bases between. The CDR3 is made up of 11 amino acids. Germline V gene data show CDR1 as GTSNPN and CDR2 as SVGIG (reference sequence).

The chain links TRBV30 to TRBJ1-1; D gene ambiguous. This CDR3 is 13 amino acids long. The V and J ends lost 3 bases and 3 bases respectively, with 11 bases between them. Germline loops: CDR1 GTSNPN, CDR2 SVGIG (reference sequence). The CDR3, as DNA: TGTGCCTGGAGAGGACCCTGGGACACTGAAGCTTTCTTT. Protein: CAWRGPWDTEAFF.

The rearrangement links TRBV14 to TRBJ2-3; 8 positions match TRBD2. The junction had 10 bases not matched to a gene; V was cut back by 2 bases and J by 3 bases. Germline V gives CDR1 SGHDN, CDR2 FVKESK. This CDR3 contains 17 residues. The CDR3 DNA reads as TGTGCCAGCAGCCAATCGGGAGCGGGGGCCGGAACAGATACGCAGTATTTT. Its protein product is CASSQSGAGAGTDTQYF.

This sequence joins TRBV6-5 and TRBJ1-2, with unresolved D. The CDR3 runs 14 residues. The germline gives CDR1 MNHEY, CDR2 SVGAGI. The V gene lost 0 bases and the J gene lost 4 bases, with 9 bases spanning the gap. This CDR3 reads CASSYSGRLYGYTF. As DNA, the CDR3 is TGTGCCAGCAGTTACTCGGGTCGTCTCTATGGCTACACCTTC.

This chain links TRBV3-1 (or the pseudogene TRBV3-2) with TRBJ2-3, with no clear D. The V end was cut by 0 bases, the J end by 2 bases, with 9 bases between. Germline CDR1 and CDR2: LGHDT and YNNKEL (reference sequence). CDR3 length: 15 residues. CDR3 sequence reads: CASSQESSYTDTQYF. The DNA for the CDR3 is TGTGCCAGCAGCCAAGAATCCTCCTACACAGATACGCAGTATTTT.

V and J are TRBV19 and TRBJ1-4, with D unclear. The CDR3 extends over 13 amino acids. The V gene lost 3 bases and the J gene lost 4 bases, with 6 bases spanning the gap. From germline, CDR1 is LNHDA and CDR2 SQIVND (reference sequence). In DNA form, the CDR3 reads TGTGCCAGTAGTATTGTGGGTAATGAAAAACTGTTTTTT. Translation: CASSIVGNEKLFF.

The genes are TRBV15 and TRBJ1-2; D is ambiguous. Looked up from germline, CDR1 is LNHNV and CDR2 is YYDKDF (reference sequence). The CDR3 is 13 amino acids. The V gene lost 1 base and the J gene lost 7 bases, with 10 bases spanning the gap. CDR3 DNA sequence: TGTGCCACCAGCAGAGCTACTACTTTTGGCTACACCTTC. It yields the protein CATSRATTFGYTF.